Included here is one TCR beta chain sequence, with context. It lacks a known antigen. No base-level quality is on record; no much larger clone is a single base apart. Each collaborating institution followed its own protocols to collect whole blood in K2EDTA tubes. For TCRbeta analysis, collaborators shipped samples as frozen whole blood, isolated PBMCs, or DNA extracted from either of those sample types. The data were obtained in a study of blood T cell repertoires in COVID-19 (dated by TCRdb to 2018 to 2021). The study in broad terms: The collaborator samples originated in the United States, Italy and Spain and spanned the acute and convalescent phases of COVID-19. The prospective study material was composed of cDNA or gDNA derived from T cells, B-cell-depleted T cells, or PBMCs. Where available, HLA class I and class II types were obtained from metadata supplied by the sample provider rather than from assay-based typing. A freely available public database, intended as a resource for researchers studying the immune response to SARS-CoV-2, is where the repertoires were released. The dataset comprised deeply sampled blood TCRbeta repertoires from subjects exposed to, actively infected with, or recovered from COVID-19. Nearly every sample came with metadata listing a de-identified subject ID, COVID-19 status, age in years and sex. The samples were drawn from two sources: the first 160 participants of the ongoing ImmuneRACE study, and 950 to 1,500 subjects contributed by 6 global collaborators. General conclusions and limits of the study: Clinical and demographic metadata were provided uncurated, with the amount varying by source and participant.

CDR3 length: 16 amino acids, cysteine to phenylalanine. Of the read, only the CDR3 DNA is kept; its 48 bases are in frame from base 1. Via the germline V gene (reference sequence), CDR1 is SEHNR and CDR2 FQNEAQ. V gives up 2 bases and J gives up 4 bases, and the segment between their germline ends measures 12 bases. TCRbeta CDR3 regions were amplified from genomic DNA by means of the immunoSEQ Assay, a bias-controlled multiplex PCR. Per the authors' processing: The number of nucleated cells in each sample was estimated by amplification of reference gene primers within the assay. To quantify the absolute abundance of each unique TCRbeta CDR3 rearrangement, sequence reads were collapsed and filtered. For each sample, productive Simpson clonality was calculated by taking the square root of Simpson's diversity index across productive rearrangements. This is the immuneACCESS table as TCRdb keeps it, with only in-frame sequences that have V and J called. A part of the clones is gone; compared with another copy, unresolved V genes explain less than half, and the rest is unexplained. That table gives V, J and clone size, and the DNA gave D and trimming. Counted in this sample were 110,000 to 150,000 clones; about 84% of them appeared once. The ten top clones hold 5% of the sample.

Sequencing was done on a sample of peripheral blood. The sequence links TRBV7-9 to TRBJ2-6, and the D gene may be TRBD2, 5 bases matching. This TCR was recovered from a woman in her 50s with acute or convalescent COVID-19. DNA sequence: TGTGCCAGCAGCTTATATACGACTACCGGGGCCAACGTCCTGACTTTC. It translates as CASSLYTTTGANVLTF.